This T cell receptor (beta chain) emerged from a study of cytomegalovirus exposure and HLA in healthy donors. Of note for this clone: Antigen: not known.

Assay used: immunoSEQ multiplex PCR; TCRdb lists only in-frame clones, some missing. The repertoire includes approximately 54,000 clones, around 90% of them detected once, and 7.5% to 10% sits in the top ten. Findings and limits, study-wide: Subsequent analysis of the approximately 110 validation repertoires found a tendency for first-cohort TCR clusters to co-occur. The study recorded more than 150 TCR beta chains that were cytomegalovirus-associated.

The donors were part of the validation cohort of more than 90 subjects. That cohort was separate from the first cohort, which comprised about 730 subjects. Sequences were obtained from PBMCs. This clonotype was obtained from a woman under 30 in good health and CMV-seropositive.

Here the CDR3 reads CASTTGGGLSNQPQHF. As DNA, the CDR3 is TGTGCCAGCACCACGGGAGGTGGATTGAGCAATCAGCCCCAGCATTTT. The chain combines TRBV28 with TRBJ1-5; unclear D gene. From germline, CDR1 is MDHEN and CDR2 SYDVKM. The CDR3 is 16 amino acids. Trimming pared 7 bases from V and 1 base from J, leaving 17 bases between. Full variable domain (remainder filled in from reference TRBV28 and TRBJ1-5): DVKVTQSSRYLVKRTGEKVFLECVQDMDHENMFWYRQDPGLGLRLIYFSYDVKMKEKGDIPEGYSVSREKKERFSLILESASTNQTSMYLCASTTGGGLSNQPQHFGDGTRLSIL.